A single sample is the source of the 16 T cell receptor beta chains below, sequenced in a study of blood T cells in healthy people across ages. Alongside a J-beta primer mix, a sample-barcoded 5' primer served in a second PCR lasting roughly 6 to 11 cycles. TCRdb passed the 5' RACE reads through MiXCR, listing each CDR3 protein once. The sample contains about 670,000 distinct CDR3 sequences, roughly 41% of which appear only once. The specimen sequenced was blood. The receptors were gathered from a man older than 75 in good health.

As for this clonotype: One base away lies a much larger clone, so this may be a sequencing read error. The chain carries TRBV5-1 and TRBJ2-1, with 11 bases that match TRBD2. Germline V gene lookup returns CDR1 SGHRS and CDR2 YFSETQ. This CDR3 is built from 16 residues. The CDR3, as DNA: TGCGCCAGCAACTTGGTAGCGGGAGGGCCCAACAATGAGCAGTTCTTC. It specifies CASNLVAGGPNNEQFF.

At least ten counts were recorded for this clonotype. The chain has TRBV7-2 and TRBJ2-1; the D is unclear. Germline-derived CDR1 and CDR2 are SGHTA and FQGNSA. The CDR3 extends over 11 amino acids. V was trimmed by 0 bases and J by 10 bases, leaving 4 bases between them. The DNA for the CDR3 is TGTGCCAGCAGCTTAGCGTTAGAGCAGTTCTTC. Protein sequence: CASSLALEQFF. The complete variable domain, with remaining parts taken from reference TRBV7-2 and TRBJ2-1, reads GAGVSQSPSNKVTEKGKDVELRCDPISGHTALYWYRQSLGQGLEFLIYFQGNSAPDKSGLPSDRFSAERTGGSVSTLTIQRTQQEDSAVYLCASSLALEQFFGPGTRLTVL.

V and J are TRBV7-9 and TRBJ2-7; D possibly corresponds to TRBD1 (5 bases). V was cut by 3 bases and J by 1 base, with 10 bases left in between. The CDR3 is 14 residues long. Germline V gene lookup returns CDR1 SEHNR and CDR2 FQNEAQ (reference sequence). As DNA, the CDR3 is TGTGCCAGCAGCTTTGGACAACCATCCTACGAGCAGTACTTC. As protein: CASSFGQPSYEQYF. Supplemented by reference TRBV7-9 and TRBJ2-7, the full variable domain reads DTGVSQNPRHKITKRGQNVTFRCDPISEHNRLYWYRQTLGQGPEFLTYFQNEAQLEKSRLLSDRFSAERPKGSFSTLEIQRTEQGDSAMYLCASSFGQPSYEQYFGPGTRLTVT.

The J gene is TRBJ2-7, the V gene TRBV6-5, with TRBD2 identical over 7 bases. Germline trimming cut 0 bases from V and 6 bases from J; bases unmatched to any gene: 8. CDR3 length: 15 amino acids. Germline values: CDR1 MNHEY, CDR2 SVGAGI. CDR3 sequence: CASSYSGNWGGEQYF. The CDR3 bases are TGTGCCAGCAGTTACTCGGGGAATTGGGGGGGCGAGCAGTACTTC.

The chain links TRBV7-6 to TRBJ2-7, with 12 bases lining up with TRBD2. Germline-derived CDR1 and CDR2 are SGHVS and FNYEAQ. The CDR3 has 14 residues. J lost 4 bases, V lost 5 bases, and 3 bases had no gene match. The CDR3: CASSVGLAGYEQYF. CDR3 coding DNA: TGTGCCAGCAGCGTGGGACTAGCGGGTTACGAGCAGTACTTC. The whole variable domain, remainder taken from reference TRBV7-6 and TRBJ2-7, is GAGVSQSPRYKVTKRGQDVALRCDPISGHVSLYWYRQALGQGPEFLTYFNYEAQQDKSGLPNDRFSAERPEGSISTLTIQRTEQRDSAMYRCASSVGLAGYEQYFGPGTRLTVT.

The chain is built from TRBV30 and TRBJ2-5; D perhaps matches TRBD2 (7 bases). This CDR3 is 14 amino acids long. Trimming left V 0 bases short and J 11 bases short, with 19 bases between. The germline gives CDR1 GTSNPN, CDR2 SVGIG (reference sequence). The CDR3 DNA sequence: TGTGCCTGGAGTGTACCGGGGGGCCGTCGGGAGCAGTACTTC. Residues: CAWSVPGGRREQYF.

This chain uses TRBV3-1 with TRBJ2-7; maybe TRBD2 (5 bases). In germline, CDR1 is LGHDT, CDR2 YNNKEL (reference sequence). CDR3 length: 17 residues. Trimming left V 1 base short and J 2 bases short, with 18 bases between. The CDR3, as DNA: TGTGCCAGCAGCCAAGGCGGGCTTTTCGGAGGAGCCTACGAGCAGTACTTC. Translating it yields CASSQGGLFGGAYEQYF.

This clonotype was detected only a few times. J is TRBJ2-1 and V is TRBV4-3, with D tentatively TRBD1 (5 bases). The germline CDR1 and CDR2 sequences are LGHNA and YSLEER. Trimming pared 4 bases from V and 3 bases from J, leaving 13 bases between. The CDR3 sequence is 15 residues long. CDR3 DNA sequence: TGCGCCAGCAGCCGGAAGACAGTTGACTACAATGAGCAGTTCTTC. Protein: CASSRKTVDYNEQFF.

This clonotype was recorded a few times. The CDR3 is CASSQAPTGPGFSYNSPLHF. CDR3 nucleotide sequence: TGCGCCAGCAGCCAAGCTCCAACCGGTCCGGGGTTTTCCTATAATTCACCCCTCCACTTT. The chain employs TRBV4-3 and TRBJ1-6, with D unclear. Germline assignment: CDR1 LGHNA and CDR2 YSLEER. The CDR3 runs 20 residues. V lost 1 base to trimming and J lost 1 base, with 20 bases between them.

The rearrangement uses TRBV12-3 or TRBV12-4 and TRBJ1-5; D possibly corresponds to TRBD1 (5 bases). Deletions cut 5 bases from V and 1 base from J, with 15 bases between. The length of the CDR3 is 16 residues. This chain's CDR3 is CASSPPGLRSNQPQHF. The CDR3, as DNA: TGTGCCAGCAGTCCGCCGGGACTCCGAAGCAATCAGCCCCAGCATTTT.

The CDR3 spells CASSFWGSRNQPQHF. The CDR3 DNA follows: TGTGCCAGCAGTTTTTGGGGCTCCAGGAATCAGCCCCAGCATTTT. This chain joins TRBV28 and TRBJ1-5, with D maybe TRBD1 (5 bases). Germline CDR1 and CDR2: MDHEN and SYDVKM. Trimming took off 3 bases at V and 4 bases at J, with 13 bases between the two ends. The CDR3 sequence is 15 residues long.

This clonotype turned up a few times. This chain connects TRBV28 to TRBJ2-4, with D tentatively TRBD1 or TRBD2 (5 bases each). The CDR3 contains 14 residues. Trimming removed 10 bases from V and 4 bases from J, with 17 bases in between. Per germline, CDR1 MDHEN and CDR2 SYDVKM. CDR3 DNA sequence: TGTGCCACCAAATTTGGGGACCGAAAAAACATTCAGTACTTC. Its protein product is CATKFGDRKNIQYF.

J is TRBJ2-7 and V is TRBV7-2; D call uncertain. The germline gives CDR1 SGHTA, CDR2 FQGNSA. There are 12 residues in the CDR3. Trimming removed 4 bases at V and 3 bases at J, with 7 bases between. The CDR3 reads CASSYRSYEQYF. The CDR3 bases are TGTGCCAGCAGCTACAGAAGCTACGAGCAGTACTTC.

A few counts support this clonotype. The chain carries TRBV13 and TRBJ2-5; 10 bases agree with TRBD1. J was trimmed by 4 bases and V by 5 bases; bases with no gene match: 7. This CDR3 has 15 amino acids. Germline V gene data show CDR1 as PRHDT and CDR2 as FYEKMQ (reference sequence). The CDR3 is CASSLRTGGGETQYF. In nucleotides, the CDR3 is TGTGCCAGCAGCCTACGGACAGGGGGAGGAGAGACCCAGTACTTC.

This clonotype appeared a few times. The CDR3 sequence is CASSLFGGYNSPLHF. CDR3 DNA: TGTGCCAGCAGTTTATTCGGGGGATATAATTCACCCCTCCACTTT. The V gene is TRBV12-3 or TRBV12-4, the J gene TRBJ1-6; possibly TRBD1 for D (5 bases). The CDR3 spans 15 residues. V lost 2 bases to trimming and J lost 4 bases, with 9 bases between them.

This chain joins TRBV5-1 and TRBJ1-1; TRBD1 matches 9 bases. The CDR3 covers 15 residues. Germline V gives CDR1 SGHRS, CDR2 YFSETQ. V lost 0 bases to trimming and J lost 7 bases; unmatched junction nucleotides: 7. Here the CDR3 reads CASSLAPGQGGEAFF. The DNA of the CDR3 is TGCGCCAGCAGCTTGGCCCCGGGACAGGGTGGTGAAGCTTTCTTT.